This T cell receptor (beta chain) comes out of a study of early T cells in non-severe SARS-CoV-2 infection. The overall study: Unpaired chains resulted from sequencing bulk RNA of unsorted whole blood.

Note on this clonotype: The antigen remains undetermined.

This CDR3 is built from 11 residues. V dropped 2 bases and J dropped 12 bases, with 14 bases sitting between them. Germline CDR1 SQVTM, CDR2 ANQGSEA. Study results and caveats: Comparison of clonotypes with VDJdb favored anti-spike CD8 responses while missing private and CD4 specificities.

Individually, cDNA molecules had unique molecular identifiers attached to them. Each CDR3 protein is one row after TCRdb ran MiXCR on the 5' RACE reads. The table includes about 77,000 distinct CDR3 sequences, roughly a sixth detected once. This TCR was sampled from an adult who was a healthcare worker with PCR-confirmed SARS-CoV-2 infection or an uninfected control (not recorded which). Specimen: whole blood. V and J are TRBV29-1 and TRBJ2-7; no reliable D call. CDR3 in amino acids: CSVESAPGRYF. The DNA of the CDR3 is TGCAGCGTTGAATCGGCTCCGGGCAGGTACTTC.